A single sample is the source of the 9 T cell receptor beta chains below, sequenced in a study of blood T cell repertoires in COVID-19. Sequencing used immunoSEQ multiplex PCR; TCRdb keeps in-frame clones, though not all of them. The sample has about 190,000 clones; less than 80% are singletons. Sequences were obtained from peripheral blood. These receptors all come from a woman aged 50 to 65 with acute or convalescent COVID-19.

The chain has TRBV24-1 and TRBJ2-7, with 9 bases aligning to TRBD2. J was trimmed by 8 bases and V by 9 bases; bases with no gene match: 4. Germline CDR1 is KGHDR and CDR2 is SFDVKD. CDR3 length: 11 residues. CDR3 region: CATAAGGKQYF. CDR3 coding DNA: TGTGCCACCGCAGCGGGGGGCAAGCAGTACTTC.

The chain uses TRBV30 and TRBJ2-5, with D perhaps TRBD2 (6 bases). This CDR3 has 14 residues. Germline CDR1 is GTSNPN and CDR2 is SVGIG (reference sequence). Trimming took off 0 bases at V and 5 bases at J, with 13 bases between the two ends. For the CDR3, the DNA is TGTGCCTGGAGTGTACGGGAGCTAGGGGAGACCCAGTACTTC. Translation: CAWSVRELGETQYF.

The J gene is TRBJ2-7, the V gene TRBV11-2; no firm D call. The CDR3 is 12 amino acids. With 4 bases removed from V and 0 bases from J, the gap between germline ends came to 4 bases. CDR1 SGHAT and CDR2 FQNNGV come from the germline V gene. In DNA, the CDR3 is TGTGCCAGCAGCTCGGGCTCCTACGAGCAGTACTTC. Translation gives CASSSGSYEQYF.

The V and J genes are TRBV29-1 and TRBJ1-2; 8 nucleotides match TRBD1. The germline V gene has CDR1 SQVTM and CDR2 ANQGSEA. The CDR3 is 13 amino acids. Unmatched junction bases numbered 7, after V lost 7 bases and J lost 3 bases. The CDR3 sequence is CSATRQGHYGYTF. The DNA for the CDR3 is TGCAGCGCCACCCGACAGGGGCACTATGGCTACACCTTC.

This clone was seen just once. J is TRBJ2-1 and V is TRBV13, with 8 positions matching TRBD2. V was pared by 5 bases and J by 7 bases, with 10 bases of the junction left unmatched. The CDR3 is made up of 15 amino acids. Germline loops: CDR1 PRHDT, CDR2 FYEKMQ (reference sequence). CDR3 nucleotides: TGTGCCAGCAGCGACCGAGCGGGGGCAGATAATGAGCAGTTCTTC. It specifies CASSDRAGADNEQFF.

The chain links TRBV2 to TRBJ1-4; 7 nucleotides agree with TRBD1. CDR1 and CDR2 from the germline V gene are SNHLY and FYNNEI. Trimming removed 5 bases from V and 5 bases from J; junction bases left unmatched: 11. The length of the CDR3 is 16 residues. In DNA form, the CDR3 reads TGTGCCAGCAGTTATTATGGACAGGCTAGGAATGAAAAACTGTTTTTT. Its translation: CASSYYGQARNEKLFF.

This clone was detected once. The CDR3 DNA reads TGTGCCAGCAGCTTAGTAAGGACTAGCGGGGGATTCAATGAGCAGTTCTTC. Protein sequence: CASSLVRTSGGFNEQFF. The chain combines TRBV11-3 with TRBJ2-1; 13 bases map to TRBD2. The CDR3 spans 17 residues. The V segment lost 1 base and the J segment 6 bases; nucleotides outside the gene matches: 6. CDR1 SGHNT and CDR2 YENEEA come from the germline V gene.

The CDR3 nucleotides read TGTGCCAGCAGTGATTATAGGGGGAACACTGAAGCTTTCTTT. Translation: CASSDYRGNTEAFF. V gene TRBV25-1 combines with J gene TRBJ1-1; D is possibly TRBD1 (5 bases). The CDR3 spans 14 residues. Germline V lookup: CDR1 MGHDK, CDR2 SYGVNS. Trimming took off 3 bases at V and 1 base at J, with 9 bases between the two ends.

This clone showed up just a few times. The V gene is TRBV4-3, the J gene TRBJ1-2, with D uncertain. The CDR3 runs 15 residues. Germline V gene sequence: CDR1 LGHNA, CDR2 YSLEER. Trimming left V 0 bases short and J 4 bases short, with 12 bases between. In DNA form, the CDR3 reads TGCGCCAGCAGCCAAGATCCCGGGAACGGCTATGGCTACACCTTC. It is translated as CASSQDPGNGYGYTF.